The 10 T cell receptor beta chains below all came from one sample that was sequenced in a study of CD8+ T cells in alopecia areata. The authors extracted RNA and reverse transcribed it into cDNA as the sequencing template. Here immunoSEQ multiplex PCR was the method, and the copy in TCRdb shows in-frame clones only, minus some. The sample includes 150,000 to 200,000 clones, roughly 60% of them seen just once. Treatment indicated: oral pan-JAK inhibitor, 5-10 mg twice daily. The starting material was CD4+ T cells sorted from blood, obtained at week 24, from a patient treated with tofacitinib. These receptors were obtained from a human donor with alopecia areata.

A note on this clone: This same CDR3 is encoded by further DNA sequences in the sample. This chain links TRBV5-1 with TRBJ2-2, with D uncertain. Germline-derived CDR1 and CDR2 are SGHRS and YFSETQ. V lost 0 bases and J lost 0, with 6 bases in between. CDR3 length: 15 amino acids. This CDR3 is CASSLGAANTGELFF. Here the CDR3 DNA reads TGCGCCAGCAGCTTGGGTGCTGCGAACACCGGGGAGCTGTTTTTT.

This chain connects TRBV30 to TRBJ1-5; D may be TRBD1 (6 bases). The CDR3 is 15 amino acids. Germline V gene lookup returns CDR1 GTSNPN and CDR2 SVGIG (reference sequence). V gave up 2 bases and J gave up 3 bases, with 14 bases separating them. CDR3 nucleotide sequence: TGTGCCTGGAGTATGGGCTGGGGGCCCAATCAGCCCCAGCATTTT. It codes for CAWSMGWGPNQPQHF. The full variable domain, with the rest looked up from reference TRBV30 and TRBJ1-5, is SQTIHQWPATLVQPVGSPLSLECTVEGTSNPNLYWYRQAAGRGLQLLFYSVGIGQISSEVPQNLSASRPQDRQFILSSKKLLLSDSGFYLCAWSMGWGPNQPQHFGDGTRLSIL.

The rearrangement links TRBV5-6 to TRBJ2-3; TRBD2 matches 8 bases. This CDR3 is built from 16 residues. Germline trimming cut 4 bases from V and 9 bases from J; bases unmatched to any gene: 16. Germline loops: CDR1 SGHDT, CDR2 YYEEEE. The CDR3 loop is CASSGTRAGALRTQYF. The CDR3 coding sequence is TGTGCCAGCAGCGGGACGAGAGCGGGGGCCTTGAGGACGCAGTATTTT.

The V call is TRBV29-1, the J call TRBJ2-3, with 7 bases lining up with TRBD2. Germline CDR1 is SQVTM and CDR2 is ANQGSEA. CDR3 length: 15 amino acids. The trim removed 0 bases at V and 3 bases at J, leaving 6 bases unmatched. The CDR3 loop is CSVEDRVRGTDTQYF. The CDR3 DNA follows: TGCAGCGTTGAAGATCGGGTGCGGGGGACAGATACGCAGTATTTT.

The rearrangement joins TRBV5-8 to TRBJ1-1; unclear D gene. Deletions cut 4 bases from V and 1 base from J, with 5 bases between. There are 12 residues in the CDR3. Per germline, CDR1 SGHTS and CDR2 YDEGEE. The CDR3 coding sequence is TGTGCCAGCAGCCGCAGGAACACTGAAGCTTTCTTT. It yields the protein CASSRRNTEAFF.

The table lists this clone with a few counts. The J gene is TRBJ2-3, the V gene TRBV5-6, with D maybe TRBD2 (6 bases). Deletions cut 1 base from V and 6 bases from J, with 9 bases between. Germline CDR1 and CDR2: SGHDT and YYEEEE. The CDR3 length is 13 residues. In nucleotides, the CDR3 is TGTGCCAGCAGCTTGACGGGGGTGGATACGCAGTATTTT. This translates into CASSLTGVDTQYF.

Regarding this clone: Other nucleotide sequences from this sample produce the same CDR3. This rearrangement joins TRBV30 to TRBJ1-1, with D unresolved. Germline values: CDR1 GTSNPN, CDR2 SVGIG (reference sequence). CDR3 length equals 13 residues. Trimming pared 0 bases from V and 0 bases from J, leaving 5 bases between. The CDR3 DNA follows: TGTGCCTGGAGTGTTTCGGTGAACACTGAAGCTTTCTTT. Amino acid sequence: CAWSVSVNTEAFF.

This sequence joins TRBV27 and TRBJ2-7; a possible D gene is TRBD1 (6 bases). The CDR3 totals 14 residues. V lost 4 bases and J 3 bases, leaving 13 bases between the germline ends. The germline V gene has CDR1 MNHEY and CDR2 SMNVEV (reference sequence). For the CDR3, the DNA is TGTGCCAGCAGTTCTACCTTACAGGGCTACGAGCAGTACTTC. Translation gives CASSSTLQGYEQYF.

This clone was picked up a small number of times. CDR3 in amino acids: CASDSGQGATDEQFF. For the CDR3, the DNA is TGCGCCAGCGACTCAGGACAGGGAGCAACCGATGAGCAGTTCTTC. The V and J genes are TRBV5-1 and TRBJ2-1; 8 bases line up with TRBD1. The length of the CDR3 is 15 residues. The V gene end was trimmed by 7 bases and the J gene end by 8 bases; junction bases not matched to a gene: 14. CDR1 and CDR2 from the germline V gene are SGHRS and YFSETQ.

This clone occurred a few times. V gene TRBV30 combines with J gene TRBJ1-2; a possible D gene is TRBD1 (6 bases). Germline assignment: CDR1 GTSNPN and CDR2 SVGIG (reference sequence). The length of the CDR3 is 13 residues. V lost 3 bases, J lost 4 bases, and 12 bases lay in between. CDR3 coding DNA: TGTGCCTGGAGCGTAGGGACATCCTATGGCTACACCTTC. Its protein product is CAWSVGTSYGYTF.